The 7 T cell receptor beta chains reported below all come from one sample, sequenced in a study of blood T cell repertoires in COVID-19. The repertoire was sequenced with immunoSEQ multiplex PCR; TCRdb's copy has only in-frame clones and lacks some. The sample lists 23,000 or so clones, approximately 83% occurring once. The sample was peripheral blood. The source is a human donor in a cohort sampled during active COVID-19.

J is TRBJ2-5 and V is TRBV6-5, with D possibly TRBD1 on 5 matching bases. Germline V gene sequence: CDR1 MNHEY, CDR2 SVGAGI. The CDR3 sequence is 15 residues long. Trimming took 4 bases from V and 3 from J, leaving 15 bases between them. The CDR3 spells CASSSGFTPEETQYF. In nucleotides, the CDR3 is TGTGCCAGCAGTTCAGGGTTCACACCCGAAGAGACCCAGTACTTC.

The V call is TRBV3-1 (or the pseudogene TRBV3-2), the J call TRBJ2-5; 7 bases are a match to TRBD2. The germline gives CDR1 LGHDT, CDR2 YNNKEL (reference sequence). The ends lost 0 bases at V and 2 bases at J; junction bases unmatched: 6. This CDR3 is built from 16 residues. DNA for the CDR3: TGTGCCAGCAGCCAAGATCCGCTAGCGGAACAAGAGACCCAGTACTTC. Translating gives CASSQDPLAEQETQYF.

The rearrangement uses TRBV19 and TRBJ1-4; no clear D gene. The germline gives CDR1 LNHDA, CDR2 SQIVND (reference sequence). This CDR3 is 15 amino acids long. The V and J ends lost 3 bases and 0 bases respectively, with 8 bases between them. CDR3 loop: CASSIRGSTNEKLFF. CDR3 in DNA: TGTGCCAGTAGTATTCGAGGCTCAACTAATGAAAAACTGTTTTTT. Together with reference TRBV19 and TRBJ1-4, the CDR3 gives the full variable domain: DGGITQSPKYLFRKEGQNVTLSCEQNLNHDAMYWYRQDPGQGLRLIYYSQIVNDFQKGDIAEGYSVSREKKESFPLTVTSAQKNPTAFYLCASSIRGSTNEKLFFGSGTQLSVL.

The chain links TRBV5-1 to TRBJ1-4; maybe TRBD1 (5 bases). CDR1 is SGHRS and CDR2 is YFSETQ in the germline V gene. This CDR3 spans 15 amino acids. V dropped 0 bases and J dropped 8 bases, with 14 bases sitting between them. CDR3 in DNA: TGCGCCAGCAGCTTGGACAGGTTAGCCCACGAAAAACTGTTTTTT. Translating it yields CASSLDRLAHEKLFF.

V is TRBV3-1 (or the pseudogene TRBV3-2) and J is TRBJ2-2; D gene unclear. Germline CDR1 reads LGHDT; CDR2 reads YNNKEL (reference sequence). This CDR3 is 15 amino acids long. V lost 4 bases to trimming and J lost 4 bases, with 13 bases between them. CDR3 DNA sequence: TGTGCCAGCAGCCCCTTAAATTCGGGCACCGGGGAGCTGTTTTTT. Amino acid sequence: CASSPLNSGTGELFF.

The chain uses TRBV7-9 and TRBJ1-2, with D maybe TRBD1 (5 bases). Germline lookup yields CDR1 SEHNR and CDR2 FQNEAQ (reference sequence). The CDR3 runs to 13 residues. Trimming shortened V by 5 bases and J by 7 bases, and 14 bases separated the two germline ends. In DNA, the CDR3 is TGTGCCAGCAGCCCCCCGGTGGGGCCTGGCTACACCTTC. Amino acid sequence: CASSPPVGPGYTF.

The chain is built from TRBV11-2 and TRBJ1-1, with 9 bases matching TRBD1. From germline, CDR1 is SGHAT and CDR2 FQNNGV. The V segment lost 7 bases and the J segment 5 bases; nucleotides outside the gene matches: 8. This CDR3 is built from 14 residues. CDR3 nucleotide sequence: TGTGCCAGCAAAGGGACAGGGAAGTGGACTGAAGCTTTCTTT. Protein: CASKGTGKWTEAFF.